This T cell receptor beta chain was identified in a study of control samples from healthy donors and cancer patients. The assay was immunoSEQ multiplex PCR, and TCRdb's table has in-frame clones only and misses some. This sample yields some 150,000 clones, of which about 89% are seen a single time; about 7.6% belongs to the top ten. Germline V CDR1 and CDR2: SGHKS, YYEKEE (reference sequence). The CDR3 is 15 residues long. V was clipped by 0 bases and J by 0 bases, with 9 bases between them. Sequenced input: blood. J is TRBJ1-2 and V is TRBV5-5; D is perhaps TRBD1 (5 bases). The clonotype originates from a man in his late teens or twenties in good health. The DNA of the CDR3 is TGTGCCAGCAGCTTGGAGGGGTTAGCTAACTATGGCTACACCTTC. Its translation: CASSLEGLANYGYTF. Filled out from reference TRBV5-5 and TRBJ1-2, the complete variable domain reads DAGVTQSPTHLIKTRGQQVTLRCSPISGHKSVSWYQQVLGQGPQFIFQYYEKEERGRGNFPDRFSARQFPNYSSELNVNALLLGDSALYLCASSLEGLANYGYTFGSGTRLTVV.